This is a list of T cell receptor beta chains from one sample in a study of a mutant IDH1 vaccine in newly diagnosed glioma. Profiling relied on immunoSEQ multiplex PCR, and the TCRdb table lists in-frame clones only, not all of them. This sample has 55,000 to 70,000 clones; roughly 85% occur once, and the top ten carry 2.9%. The material sequenced was PBMCs, taken from a glioma patient treated with radiotherapy, temozolomide or both. These receptors all come from a young man with glioma. The CDR3 runs from the conserved cysteine through the conserved F or W. The D gene is left open where the match is weak. A row's size may be missing; if present it is once, few, many or a size class.

cdr3_length j_call d_call v_call clone_size cdr3_aa cdr3_nt
16 TRBJ1-1 TRBD1 TRBV11-2 few CASSLGGGGLNTEAFF TGTGCCAGCAGCTTAGGGGGAGGGGGCCTGAACACTGAAGCTTTCTTT
14 TRBJ2-7 TRBD2 TRBV7-9 . CASSRAAGGREQYF TGTGCCAGCAGCAGAGCAGCGGGGGGGCGCGAGCAGTACTTC
13 TRBJ2-2 . TRBV13 . CASSLGLTGELFF TGTGCCAGCAGCTTGGGGCTGACCGGGGAGCTGTTTTTT
11 TRBJ2-7 . TRBV10-3 . CALASGPEQYF TGTGCGCTCGCCTCGGGCCCCGAGCAGTACTTC
13 TRBJ1-4 TRBD1 TRBV29-1 few CSAGGQEYEKLFF TGCAGCGCAGGGGGACAGGAGTATGAAAAACTGTTTTTT
12 TRBJ1-1 . TRBV6-6 . CASNIMNTEAFF TGTGCCAGCAACATCATGAACACTGAAGCTTTCTTT
11 TRBJ1-2 . TRBV7-9 . CAILWGVGYTF TGTGCCATCCTGTGGGGAGTGGGCTACACCTTC
15 TRBJ1-4 . TRBV30 few CAWSVSIGGGRKLFF TGTGCCTGGAGTGTGTCTATTGGGGGAGGGAGAAAACTGTTTTTT
16 TRBJ2-3 . TRBV29-1 . CSVERGGGLRSDTQYF TGCAGCGTTGAAAGGGGTGGGGGGTTAAGGTCAGATACGCAGTATTTT
13 TRBJ2-7 . TRBV9 . CASSVDIRAEQYF TGTGCCAGCAGCGTAGACATCAGGGCCGAGCAGTACTTC
15 TRBJ1-5 . TRBV5-8 . CASRNRGGSNQPQHF TGTGCCAGCCGAAACAGAGGAGGGAGCAATCAGCCCCAGCATTTT
14 TRBJ1-1 . TRBV10-3 . CAIRPEIVGHEAFF TGTGCCATCAGGCCCGAGATTGTGGGGCATGAAGCTTTCTTT
13 TRBJ1-4 . TRBV10-2 . CASRGQLDEKLFF TGCGCCAGCAGGGGACAATTGGATGAAAAACTGTTTTTT
15 TRBJ2-3 TRBD1 TRBV7-2 . CASAKRTGGANTQYF TGTGCCAGCGCTAAGAGAACAGGGGGCGCAAATACGCAGTATTTT
16 TRBJ2-5 TRBD1 TRBV4-1 . CASSQGYPGQGKPQYF TGCGCCAGCAGCCAAGGGTACCCGGGACAGGGGAAACCCCAGTACTTC
16 TRBJ2-7 TRBD1 TRBV5-1 . CASSSTTGSVFYEQYF TGCGCCAGCAGCTCAACGACAGGGTCGGTTTTCTACGAGCAGTACTTC
11 TRBJ1-1 . TRBV2 . CASYSKLRAFF TGTGCCAGCTACTCGAAGTTAAGAGCTTTCTTT
15 TRBJ1-1 TRBD1 TRBV7-6 . CASSSEQGVGTEAFF TGTGCCAGCAGCTCCGAACAGGGGGTTGGAACTGAAGCTTTCTTT
17 TRBJ2-5 TRBD1 TRBV27 . CASRTSRDRVVQETQYF TGTGCCAGCAGGACAAGCCGGGACAGGGTGGTCCAAGAGACCCAGTACTTC
15 TRBJ1-2 TRBD1 TRBV5-5 . CASSFDGQVAGGYTF TGTGCCAGCAGCTTCGACGGACAGGTCGCCGGCGGCTACACCTTC
15 TRBJ1-5 . TRBV7-8 . CASSFSGEGNQPQHF TGTGCCAGCAGCTTTTCAGGGGAGGGCAATCAGCCCCAGCATTTT
14 TRBJ1-3 . TRBV6-5 . CASSNTGPRATIYF TGTGCCAGCAGCAACACGGGCCCCAGGGCCACCATATATTTT
12 TRBJ1-5 . TRBV6-5 . CASAAGVGPQHF TGTGCCAGCGCTGCGGGGGTTGGGCCCCAGCATTTT
13 TRBJ1-1 . TRBV5-6 . CASSLERNTEAFF TGTGCCAGCAGCTTGGAGAGGAACACTGAAGCTTTCTTT
14 TRBJ2-1 . TRBV7-8 . CASTGTVGYNEQFF TGTGCCAGCACCGGGACGGTGGGTTACAATGAGCAGTTCTTC
14 TRBJ1-2 TRBD1 TRBV6-1 . CATEKGQGAYGYTF TGTGCCACCGAAAAGGGACAGGGGGCTTATGGCTACACCTTC
16 TRBJ2-1 . TRBV6-6 . CASSYWPVGEVDEQFF TGTGCCAGCAGTTATTGGCCAGTCGGAGAGGTAGATGAGCAGTTCTTC
13 TRBJ1-1 . TRBV6-1 . CASSEALATEAFF TGTGCCAGCAGTGAAGCGCTGGCCACTGAAGCTTTCTTT
16 TRBJ2-1 TRBD2 TRBV6-5 . CASSYGASGVYNEQFF TGTGCCAGCAGTTACGGTGCTAGCGGCGTTTACAATGAGCAGTTCTTC
16 TRBJ2-3 . TRBV13 . CASSPTGRGYTDTQYF TGTGCCAGCAGCCCGACAGGGCGGGGGTACACAGATACGCAGTATTTT
15 TRBJ2-2 . TRBV7-9 . CASSLGLGATGELFF TGTGCCAGCAGCTTAGGGCTCGGGGCAACCGGGGAGCTGTTTTTT
16 TRBJ2-2 . TRBV4-1 once CASSQTTRKNTGELFF TGCGCCAGCAGCCAGACAACTAGGAAGAACACCGGGGAGCTGTTTTTT